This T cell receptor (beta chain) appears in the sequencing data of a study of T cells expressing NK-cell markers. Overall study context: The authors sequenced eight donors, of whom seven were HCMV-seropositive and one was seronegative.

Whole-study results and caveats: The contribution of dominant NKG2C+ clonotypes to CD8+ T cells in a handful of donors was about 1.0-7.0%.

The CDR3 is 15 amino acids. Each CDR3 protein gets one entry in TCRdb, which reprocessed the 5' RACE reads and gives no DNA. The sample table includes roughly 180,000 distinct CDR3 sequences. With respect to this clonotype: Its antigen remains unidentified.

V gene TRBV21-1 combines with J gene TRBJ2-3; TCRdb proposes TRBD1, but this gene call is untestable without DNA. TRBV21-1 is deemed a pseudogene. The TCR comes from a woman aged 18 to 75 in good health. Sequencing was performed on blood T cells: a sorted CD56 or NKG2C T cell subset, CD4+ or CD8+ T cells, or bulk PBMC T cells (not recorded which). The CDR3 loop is CASSNGVPLTDTQYF.